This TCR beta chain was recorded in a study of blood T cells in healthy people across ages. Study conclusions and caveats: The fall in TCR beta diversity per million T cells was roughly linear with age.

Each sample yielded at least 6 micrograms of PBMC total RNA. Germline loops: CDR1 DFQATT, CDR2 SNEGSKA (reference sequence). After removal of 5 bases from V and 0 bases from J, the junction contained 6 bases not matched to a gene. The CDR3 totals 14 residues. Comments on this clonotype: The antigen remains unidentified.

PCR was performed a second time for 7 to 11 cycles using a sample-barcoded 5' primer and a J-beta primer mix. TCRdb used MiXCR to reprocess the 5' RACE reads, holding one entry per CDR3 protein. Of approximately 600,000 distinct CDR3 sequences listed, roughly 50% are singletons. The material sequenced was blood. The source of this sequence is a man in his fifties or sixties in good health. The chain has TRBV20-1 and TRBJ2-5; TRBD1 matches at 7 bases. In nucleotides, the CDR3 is TGCAGTGCTCGACGAGGGGGCAACCAAGAGACCCAGTACTTC. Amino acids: CSARRGGNQETQYF.